This is a list of T cell receptor beta chains from one sample in a study of shared clonotypes between healthy human individuals. The table came from immunoSEQ multiplex PCR; TCRdb's copy has only in-frame clones and leaves some out. Of 2 million to 3 million clones listed, under 95% are singletons. Material for sequencing was naive CD4+ T cells from PBMCs. These receptors were taken from a man aged 18 to 30 in good health. Some clones in this sample may be carry-over from other donors' samples. Both conserved end residues are part of each CDR3. The D gene is left open where the match is weak. Size values are once, few and many counts, or a class for expanded clones, and some rows have none.

- - TRBJ1-1 TRBV4-1 CASSRAQGPSTEAFF TGCGCCAGCAGCCGTGCCCAAGGACCTAGCACTGAAGCTTTCTTT
- TRBD1 TRBJ2-2 TRBV12-5 CASGLQGPGELFF TGTGCTAGTGGTTTACAGGGGCCCGGGGAGCTGTTTTTT
- TRBD1 TRBJ2-7 TRBV28 CATMHVTGGSGYEQYF TGTGCCACCATGCATGTAACAGGGGGCTCGGGCTACGAGCAGTACTTC
- TRBD1 TRBJ2-3 TRBV28 CASSRITGAGTDTQYF TGTGCCAGCAGCCGGATCACAGGGGCCGGCACAGATACGCAGTATTTT
- - TRBJ2-7 TRBV28 CASSHTGPGTYEQYF TGTGCCAGCAGCCACACCGGGCCAGGTACCTACGAGCAGTACTTC
- - TRBJ1-2 TRBV5-1 CASSLTETNYGYTF TGCGCCAGCAGCTTGACGGAGACTAACTATGGCTACACCTTC
- - TRBJ2-3 TRBV7-2 CASSLHRTDTQYF TGTGCCAGCAGCCTCCACAGGACAGATACGCAGTATTTT
few - TRBJ1-1 TRBV28 CASSTHGRGNEAFF TGTGCCAGCAGTACCCATGGGAGGGGGAATGAAGCTTTCTTT
- - TRBJ1-1 TRBV11-3 CASSLGPGAFF TGTGCCAGCAGCTTAGGTCCCGGGGCTTTCTTT
few - TRBJ2-7 TRBV11-2 CASSPVGRAQYF TGTGCCAGCAGCCCGGTGGGACGCGCGCAGTACTTC